These 22 T cell receptor beta chains originate from one sample sequenced in a study of T cell clonality in common variable immunodeficiency. Clones were sequenced by immunoSEQ multiplex PCR, and TCRdb holds only the in-frame ones, with some missing. The sample has about 28,000 clones, none seen only once. The sequenced material came from peripheral blood mononuclear cells. The source of these receptors is a person between 18 and 75 years old in good health.

This clone was recorded many times. Read sequence stops 3 residues before the CDR3 end, and the germline J gene provides the missing end. This sequence joins TRBV30 and TRBJ1-3; D call uncertain. This CDR3 spans 14 amino acids. V gave up 0 bases and J gave up 0 bases, with 6 bases separating them. CDR1 and CDR2 from the germline V gene are GTSNPN and SVGIG (reference sequence). Partial CDR3 DNA: TGTGCCTGGAGTGTACTGATCTCTGGAAACACC. Its protein is CAWSVLISGNT. The whole CDR3 reads CAWSVLISGNTIYF.

This clone was seen many times. The read finishes 3 residues shy of the CDR3 end, and the germline J gene is used to complete it. V gene TRBV11-2 combines with J gene TRBJ2-3; 8 bases line up with TRBD2. The CDR3 spans 15 residues. Trimming cost V 1 base and J 5 bases; bases outside gene matches: 5. The V gene's germline CDR1 is SGHAT and CDR2 FQNNGV. CDR3 residues: CASSLGGGSVDTQYF. Incomplete CDR3 DNA: TGTGCCAGCAGCTTAGGCGGGGGGTCAGTAGATACG.

This clone was picked up many times. Read data end 3 residues before the CDR3 end; the end is taken from the germline J gene. V and J are TRBV5-1 and TRBJ2-4, with D possibly matching TRBD2 (5 bases). V was cut by 7 bases and J by 1 base, with 12 bases left in between. This CDR3 region has 14 residues. CDR1 and CDR2 from the germline V gene are SGHRS and YFSETQ. CDR3 DNA (partial): TGCGCCAGCCGCCCCTCGGGGGCCAAAAACATT. Translating it yields CASRPSGAKNI. The full CDR3 is CASRPSGAKNIQYF.

Ten or more counts support this clone. The read comes to an end 3 residues before the CDR3 does, leaving the germline J gene to fill in the end. This chain uses TRBV5-6 with TRBJ2-4, with D possibly being TRBD1 (6 bases). Trimming took off 1 base at V and 2 bases at J, with 7 bases between the two ends. Germline CDR1 is SGHDT and CDR2 is YYEEEE. This CDR3 spans 14 amino acids. The DNA read from the CDR3 is TGTGCCAGCAGCTTGCAGGGGACCAAAAACATT. This translates into CASSLQGTKNI. The CDR3 as a whole reads CASSLQGTKNIQYF. Full variable domain (rest looked up from reference TRBV5-6 and TRBJ2-4): DAGVTQSPTHLIKTRGQQVTLRCSPKSGHDTVSWYQQALGQGPQFIFQYYEEEERQRGNFPDRFSGHQFPNYSSELNVNALLLGDSALYLCASSLQGTKNIQYFGAGTRLSVL.

This clone was recorded at least ten times. The CDR3 goes on 3 residues after the read ends, and that part is filled in from the germline J gene. The chain has TRBV19 and TRBJ2-3, with no clear D. CDR3 size: 13 residues. The V gene lost 6 bases and the J gene lost 1 base, with 8 bases spanning the gap. The germline V gene has CDR1 LNHDA and CDR2 SQIVND (reference sequence). The CDR3 spells CASRGVGTDTQYF. The DNA read from the CDR3 is TGTGCCAGTAGGGGCGTAGGCACAGATACG.

Details on this clone: The observed sequence ends 3 residues before the CDR3 terminus, with the missing tail filled in from the germline J gene. This sequence joins TRBV29-1 and TRBJ2-1; D assignment may be TRBD1 or TRBD2 (6 bases each). The CDR3 length is 14 residues. The V end lost 3 bases, the J end lost 3 bases, and 12 bases lay between the germline ends. Germline-derived CDR1 and CDR2 are SQVTM and ANQGSEA. The CDR3 spells CSVDGGTHYNEQFF. The part of the CDR3 DNA that was read is TGCAGCGTTGACGGCGGGACACACTACAATGAG.

As regards this clone: From the germline J gene comes the end of the CDR3, since the read stops 3 residues before it. The identical CDR3 is also encoded by other nucleotide sequences in the sample. The chain joins TRBV18 to TRBJ1-2; possibly TRBD1 for D (5 bases). Germline CDR1 KGHSH, CDR2 LQKENI. The CDR3 has 13 residues. CDR3 bases read: TGTGCCAGCTCACTCCGGACACGGGAGGGC. Translation: CASSLRTREG. The full-length CDR3 reads as CASSLRTREGYTF.

Ten or more counts support this clone. From the germline J gene comes the end of the CDR3, since the read stops 3 residues before it. J is TRBJ1-5 and V is TRBV28, with D perhaps TRBD1 (5 bases). Deletions cut 3 bases from V and 6 bases from J, with 15 bases between. This CDR3 has 15 residues. Per the germline V gene, CDR1 is MDHEN and CDR2 is SYDVKM. CDR3 loop: CASSFPEGQVQPQHF. The DNA read from the CDR3 is TGTGCCAGCAGTTTCCCTGAGGGGCAGGTTCAGCCC.

This clone was counted at least ten times. From the germline J gene comes the end of the CDR3, since the read stops 3 residues before it. This chain joins TRBV20-1 and TRBJ1-4; a possible D gene is TRBD1 (6 bases). V lost 1 base and J 8 bases, leaving 14 bases between the germline ends. Germline V gives CDR1 DFQATT, CDR2 SNEGSKA (reference sequence). This CDR3 comprises 14 residues. CDR3 region: CSARVRQVREKLFF. The CDR3 DNA, read in part, is TGCAGTGCTAGAGTTCGACAGGTACGAGAAAAA.

This clone was counted a few times. The read ends 3 residues early relative to the CDR3; the germline J gene fills the gap. This chain links TRBV7-9 with TRBJ1-2, with D perhaps TRBD1 (6 bases). The CDR3 is 13 residues long. Germline-derived CDR1 and CDR2 are SEHNR and FQNEAQ (reference sequence). The sequenced part of the CDR3 DNA is TGTGCCAGCAGCTCCGGGGGGGCAGATACC. Its translation: CASSSGGADT. The full CDR3 reads CASSSGGADTYTF.

This clone was counted at least ten times. CDR3 DNA (partial): TGTGCCAGTAGTATAGGGACAGAGTATCAGCCC. Translated, it gives CASSIGTEYQP. In full, the CDR3 reads CASSIGTEYQPQHF. V is TRBV19 and J is TRBJ1-5; D is possibly TRBD1 (6 bases). The read terminates 3 residues before the CDR3 end, so the remaining end is supplied by the germline J gene. CDR1 is LNHDA, CDR2 SQIVND, per germline (reference sequence). V was shortened by 1 base and J by 5 bases, with 9 bases between the two germline ends. The CDR3 is made up of 14 amino acids. The full variable domain, rest sourced from reference TRBV19 and TRBJ1-5, is DGGITQSPKYLFRKEGQNVTLSCEQNLNHDAMYWYRQDPGQGLRLIYYSQIVNDFQKGDIAEGYSVSREKKESFPLTVTSAQKNPTAFYLCASSIGTEYQPQHFGDGTRLSIL.

This clone was found a few times. The CDR3 end falls 3 residues outside the read, so it is completed with the germline J gene. V gene TRBV7-3 combines with J gene TRBJ1-2; no clear D gene. The CDR3 covers 14 residues. Germline V gene sequence: CDR1 SGHTA, CDR2 FQGTGA. Partial CDR3 DNA: TGTGCCAGCAGCCCGACTAGCCCCCCAGATACC. It specifies CASSPTSPPDT. The whole CDR3 is CASSPTSPPDTYTF. The full variable domain, with the rest looked up from reference TRBV7-3 and TRBJ1-2, is GAGVSQTPSNKVTEKGKYVELRCDPISGHTALYWYRQSLGQGPEFLIYFQGTGAADDSGLPNDRFFAVRPEGSVSTLKIQRTERGDSAVYLCASSPTSPPDTYTFGSGTRLTVV.

This clone was seen many times. The read stops 3 residues short of the end of the CDR3; the missing end is completed from the germline J gene. The rearrangement joins TRBV7-8 to TRBJ1-3; D gene uncertain. The germline gives CDR1 SGHVS, CDR2 FQNEAQ. Deletions cut 3 bases from V and 5 bases from J, with 11 bases between. The length of the CDR3 is 14 residues. CDR3 sequence: CASSFASNRNTIYF. CDR3 bases read: TGTGCCAGCAGCTTTGCGTCTAATCGAAACACC. Variable domain in full (rest from reference TRBV7-8 and TRBJ1-3): GAGVSQSPRYKVAKRGQDVALRCDPISGHVSLFWYQQALGQGPEFLTYFQNEAQLDKSGLPSDRFFAERPEGSVSTLKIQRTQQEDSAVYLCASSFASNRNTIYFGEGSWLTVV.

This clone showed up many times. The CDR3 end falls 3 residues outside the read, so it is completed with the germline J gene. The chain combines TRBV7-3 with TRBJ2-5; 8 nucleotides align to TRBD1. The V gene end was trimmed by 2 bases and the J gene end by 5 bases; junction bases not matched to a gene: 1. Germline V gene sequence: CDR1 SGHTA, CDR2 FQGTGA. This CDR3 contains 13 residues. The covered CDR3 bases are TGTGCCAGCAGCTTATACAGGGGGGAGACC. Its protein is CASSLYRGET. The CDR3, in full, reads CASSLYRGETQYF.

Comments on this clone: Coverage ceases 3 residues before the CDR3 finishes, and the germline J gene fills in the end. J is TRBJ1-2 and V is TRBV2, with TRBD1 identical over 8 bases. Unmatched junction bases numbered 9, after V lost 3 bases and J lost 3 bases. This CDR3 is built from 16 residues. From germline, CDR1 is SNHLY and CDR2 FYNNEI. CDR3 protein: CASSDPSLDRDYGYTF. The sequenced CDR3 bases are TGTGCCAGCAGTGACCCAAGCCTGGACAGGGACTATGGC.

This clone has just a few counts. The read falls 3 residues short of the CDR3 end, and the missing part is taken from the germline J gene. V is TRBV19 and J is TRBJ2-3, with unresolved D. Per the germline V gene, CDR1 is LNHDA and CDR2 is SQIVND (reference sequence). CDR3 length: 13 amino acids. CDR3 bases read: TGTGCCAGTAGTATACACAGCAATCAGCCG. Its protein is CASSIHSNQP. The full CDR3 is CASSIHSNQPQYF.

This clone was found many times. The sequence runs out 3 residues before the end of the CDR3; the remainder is reconstructed from the germline J gene. This chain connects TRBV7-6 to TRBJ2-7; D not certain. CDR3 length: 15 residues. Per the germline V gene, CDR1 is SGHVS and CDR2 is FNYEAQ. V shed 5 bases and J shed 0 bases, with 14 bases lying between them. The DNA read from the CDR3 is TGTGCCAGCAGCACCTTCCCCCCCAGCTCCTACGAG. This sequence encodes CASSTFPPSSYE. The full CDR3 protein is CASSTFPPSSYEQYF.

This clone was recorded many times. This CDR3 reads CASSRWDSNEQFF. The CDR3 DNA, read in part, is TGTGCCAGCAGCCGATGGGACAGTAATGAG. The chain combines TRBV7-3 with TRBJ2-1, with TRBD1 matching 7 bases. The CDR3 end lies 3 residues beyond the end of the read and is filled in from the germline J gene. The CDR3 runs 13 residues. V was clipped by 5 bases and J by 7 bases; unmatched bases: 5. CDR1 is SGHTA and CDR2 is FQGTGA in the germline V gene.

This clone was recorded many times. The read terminates 3 residues ahead of where the CDR3 ends, so the germline J gene completes it. This rearrangement joins TRBV28 to TRBJ2-1, with 9 bases matching TRBD1. Germline CDR1 reads MDHEN; CDR2 reads SYDVKM. The V segment lost 3 bases and the J segment 4 bases; nucleotides outside the gene matches: 4. This CDR3 has 15 amino acids. The covered CDR3 bases are TGTGCCAGCAGTTTGGAGGACAGGGGTTACAATGAG. The encoded protein is CASSLEDRGYNE. The entire CDR3 sequence reads CASSLEDRGYNEQFF.

This clone was observed many times. Coverage ceases 3 residues before the CDR3 finishes, and the germline J gene fills in the end. The V and J genes are TRBV20-1 and TRBJ2-2; TRBD1 matches at 7 bases. The CDR3 length is 16 residues. V shed 4 bases and J 7 bases; nucleotides not matched to a gene: 15. Germline V CDR1 and CDR2: DFQATT, SNEGSKA (reference sequence). This chain's CDR3 is CSAMASTGNSGGELFF. Partial CDR3 DNA: TGCAGTGCTATGGCCTCGACAGGGAATTCAGGCGGGGAG.

This clone was counted a few times. One end of the junction does not line up with germline, which may come from a read error. With the read ending 3 residues before the CDR3 end, the germline J gene is used to fill in that end. Other DNA sequences in the sample encode the same CDR3. The rearrangement uses TRBV7-9 and TRBJ1-3, with D perhaps matching TRBD1 (5 bases). The CDR3 sequence is 12 residues long. Per germline, CDR1 SEHNR and CDR2 FQNEAQ (reference sequence). CDR3 DNA, as far as it was read: TGTGCCAGCAGCCCCACAGGAAACACA. Translating gives CASSPTGNT. The complete CDR3 sequence is CASSPTGNTIYF.

This clone was observed many times. Sequencing ends 3 residues short of the CDR3 end; the germline J gene provides the rest. The V and J genes are TRBV4-1 and TRBJ2-2; TRBD1 matches 7 bases. Trimming at V came to 2 bases and at J to 5 bases, leaving 8 bases not matched to a gene. The V gene's germline CDR1 is MGHRA and CDR2 YSYEKL. This CDR3 is 16 amino acids long. CDR3 DNA (partial): TGCGCCAGCAGCCAATTTGGGACAGCTATGACCGGGGAG. As protein: CASSQFGTAMTGE. The complete CDR3 sequence is CASSQFGTAMTGELFF.